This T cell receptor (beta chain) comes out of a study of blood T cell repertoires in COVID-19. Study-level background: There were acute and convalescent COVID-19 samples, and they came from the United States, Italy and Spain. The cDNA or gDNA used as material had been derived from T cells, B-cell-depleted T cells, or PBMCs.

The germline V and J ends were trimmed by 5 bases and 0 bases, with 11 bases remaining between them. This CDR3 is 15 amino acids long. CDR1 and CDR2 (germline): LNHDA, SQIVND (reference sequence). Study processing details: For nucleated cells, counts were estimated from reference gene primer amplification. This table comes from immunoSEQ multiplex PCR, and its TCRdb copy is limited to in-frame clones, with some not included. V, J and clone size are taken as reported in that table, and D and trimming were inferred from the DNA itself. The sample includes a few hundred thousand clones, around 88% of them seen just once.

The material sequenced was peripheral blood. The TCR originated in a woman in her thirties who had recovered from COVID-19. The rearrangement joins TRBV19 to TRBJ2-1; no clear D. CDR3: CASSLGESSYNEQFF. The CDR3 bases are TGTGCCAGTAGTCTCGGTGAAAGCTCCTACAATGAGCAGTTCTTC.